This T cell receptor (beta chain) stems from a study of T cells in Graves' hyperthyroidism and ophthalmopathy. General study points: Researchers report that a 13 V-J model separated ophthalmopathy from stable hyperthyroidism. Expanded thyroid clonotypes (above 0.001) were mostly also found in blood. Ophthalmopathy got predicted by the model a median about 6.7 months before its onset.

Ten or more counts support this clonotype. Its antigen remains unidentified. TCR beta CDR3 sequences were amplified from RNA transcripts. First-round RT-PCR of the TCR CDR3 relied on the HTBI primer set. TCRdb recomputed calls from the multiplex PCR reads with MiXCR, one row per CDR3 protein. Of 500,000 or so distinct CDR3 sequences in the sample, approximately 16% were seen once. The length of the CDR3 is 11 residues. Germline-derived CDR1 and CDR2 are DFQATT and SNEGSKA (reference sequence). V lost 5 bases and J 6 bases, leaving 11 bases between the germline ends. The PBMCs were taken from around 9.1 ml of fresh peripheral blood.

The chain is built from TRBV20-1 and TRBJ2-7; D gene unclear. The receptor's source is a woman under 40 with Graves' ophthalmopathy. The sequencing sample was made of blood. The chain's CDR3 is CSARLSLEQYF. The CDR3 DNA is TGCAGTGCTCGACTTAGCCTCGAGCAGTACTTC.